This entry concerns a single TCR beta chain. Trimming left V 8 bases short and J 9 bases short, with 23 bases between. The germline V gene encodes CDR1 LGHDT and CDR2 YNNKEL (reference sequence). The CDR3 totals 14 residues. This sample is part of a study of blood T cell repertoires in COVID-19. About the research overall: Samples of COVID-19 (acute and convalescent) were obtained from the United States, Italy and Spain. From T cells, B-cell-depleted T cells, or PBMCs came the material, which was cDNA or gDNA.

Original processing notes: Nucleated cell counts were estimated from reference gene primer amplification. The table came from immunoSEQ multiplex PCR; TCRdb's copy has only in-frame clones and leaves some out. V, J and clone size derive from that table, while D and trimming were established from the DNA sequence. The sample lists around 240,000 clones; approximately 83% were seen once. Material: peripheral blood. The gene calls are TRBV3-1 (or the pseudogene TRBV3-2) and TRBJ2-7, with D possibly being TRBD1 (6 bases). This sequence was found in a woman in her twenties or thirties who had recovered from COVID-19. The CDR3 loop reads CASQFGQLSSLQYF. CDR3 nucleotide sequence: TGTGCCAGCCAGTTTGGACAGCTTTCCAGCTTGCAGTACTTC.